Reported below is one T cell receptor beta chain. CDR3 length: 15 residues. Trimming removed 5 bases from V and 0 bases from J, with 12 bases in between. Germline lookup yields CDR1 SGHKS and CDR2 YYEKEE (reference sequence). This specimen comes from a study of blood T cell repertoires in COVID-19. Cohorts were determined from participant-reported clinical history. How the authors handled the data: Amplified reference gene primers provided the basis for estimating nucleated cell counts. Produced via immunoSEQ multiplex PCR; TCRdb's table is partial and in-frame only. V and J calls and clone size are those listed in that table; D and trimming were worked out from the DNA. The data hold some 170,000 clones, with more than 85% observed a single time.

The TCR was taken from a human donor with acute COVID-19. The donor label of this sample is uncertain. Sequencing used PBMCs or T cells enriched from blood (not recorded which). V is TRBV5-5 and J is TRBJ1-3; D uncertain. The CDR3 nucleotides read TGTGCCAGCAGTTCGGACTGGATCTCTGGAAACACCATATATTTT. This gives the protein CASSSDWISGNTIYF.